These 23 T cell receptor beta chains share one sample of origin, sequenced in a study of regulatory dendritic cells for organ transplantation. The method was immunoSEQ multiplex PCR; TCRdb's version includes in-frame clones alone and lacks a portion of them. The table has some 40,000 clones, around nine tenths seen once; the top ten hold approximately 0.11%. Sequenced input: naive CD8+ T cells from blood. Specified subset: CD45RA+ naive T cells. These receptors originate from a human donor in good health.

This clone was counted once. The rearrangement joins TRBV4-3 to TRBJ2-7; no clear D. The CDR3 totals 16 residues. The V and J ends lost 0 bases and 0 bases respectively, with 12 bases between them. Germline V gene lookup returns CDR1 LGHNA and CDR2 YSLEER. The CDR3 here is CASSQEFMTASYEQYF. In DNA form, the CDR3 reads TGCGCCAGCAGCCAAGAATTTATGACTGCCTCCTACGAGCAGTACTTC.

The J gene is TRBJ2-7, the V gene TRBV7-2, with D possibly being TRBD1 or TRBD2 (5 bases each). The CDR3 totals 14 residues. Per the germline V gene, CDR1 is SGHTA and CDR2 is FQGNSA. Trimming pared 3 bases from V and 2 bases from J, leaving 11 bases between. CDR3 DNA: TGTGCCAGCAGCTTCTGGGGGAGCCCCTACGAGCAGTACTTC. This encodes CASSFWGSPYEQYF.

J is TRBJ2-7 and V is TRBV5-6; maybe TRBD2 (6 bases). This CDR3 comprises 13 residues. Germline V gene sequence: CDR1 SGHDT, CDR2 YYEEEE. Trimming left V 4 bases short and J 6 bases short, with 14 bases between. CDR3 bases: TGTGCCAGCAGCGTAGGGACTGCGGGCGAGCAGTACTTC. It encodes CASSVGTAGEQYF. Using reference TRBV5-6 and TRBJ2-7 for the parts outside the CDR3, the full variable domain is DAGVTQSPTHLIKTRGQQVTLRCSPKSGHDTVSWYQQALGQGPQFIFQYYEEEERQRGNFPDRFSGHQFPNYSSELNVNALLLGDSALYLCASSVGTAGEQYFGPGTRLTVT.

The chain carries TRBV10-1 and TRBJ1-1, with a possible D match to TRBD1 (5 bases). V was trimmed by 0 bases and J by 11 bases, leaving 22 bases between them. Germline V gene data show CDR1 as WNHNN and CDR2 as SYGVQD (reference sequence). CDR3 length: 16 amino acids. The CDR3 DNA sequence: TGCGCCAGCAGTGAGTCGGGGGAGGGCGCGGGGCTGTGGGCTTTCTTT. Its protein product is CASSESGEGAGLWAFF.

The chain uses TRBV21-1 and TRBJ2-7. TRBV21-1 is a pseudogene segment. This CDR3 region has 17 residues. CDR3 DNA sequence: TGTGCCAGCAGCAAACGTCACCGGGACGTCAGGACCTACGAGCAGTACTTC. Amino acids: CASSKRHRDVRTYEQYF.

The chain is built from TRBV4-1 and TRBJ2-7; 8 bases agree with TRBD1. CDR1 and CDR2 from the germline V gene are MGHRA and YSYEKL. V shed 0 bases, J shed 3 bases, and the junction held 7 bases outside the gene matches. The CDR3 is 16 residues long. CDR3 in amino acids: CASSQDPAGQGYEQYF. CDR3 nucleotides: TGCGCCAGCAGCCAAGACCCCGCTGGACAGGGCTACGAGCAGTACTTC.

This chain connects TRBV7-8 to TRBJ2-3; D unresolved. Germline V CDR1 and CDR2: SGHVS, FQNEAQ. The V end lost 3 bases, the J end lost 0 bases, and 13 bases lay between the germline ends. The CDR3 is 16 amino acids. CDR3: CASSLTAAYSTDTQYF. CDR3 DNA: TGTGCCAGCAGCTTGACGGCGGCCTATAGCACAGATACGCAGTATTTT.

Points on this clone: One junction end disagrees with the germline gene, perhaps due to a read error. CDR3 loop: CASSESTGPGFSF. The DNA for the CDR3 is TGTGCCAGCAGTGAATCCACAGGTCCAGGGTTTAGTTTC. V gene TRBV25-1 combines with J gene TRBJ1-2; tentatively, D is TRBD1 (5 bases). CDR3 length: 13 amino acids. Germline CDR1 and CDR2: MGHDK and SYGVNS.

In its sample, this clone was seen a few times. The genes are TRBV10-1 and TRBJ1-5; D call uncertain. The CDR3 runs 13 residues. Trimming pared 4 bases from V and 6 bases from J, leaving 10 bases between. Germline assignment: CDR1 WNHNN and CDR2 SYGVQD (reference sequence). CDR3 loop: CASSVRARQPQHF. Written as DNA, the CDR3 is TGCGCCAGCAGTGTTCGGGCTCGTCAGCCCCAGCATTTT.

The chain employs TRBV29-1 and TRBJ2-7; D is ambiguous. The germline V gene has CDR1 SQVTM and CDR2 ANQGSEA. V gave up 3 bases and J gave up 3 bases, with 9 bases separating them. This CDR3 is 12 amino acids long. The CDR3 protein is CSVEVIGYEQYF. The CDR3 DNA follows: TGCAGCGTTGAGGTTATCGGCTACGAGCAGTACTTC.

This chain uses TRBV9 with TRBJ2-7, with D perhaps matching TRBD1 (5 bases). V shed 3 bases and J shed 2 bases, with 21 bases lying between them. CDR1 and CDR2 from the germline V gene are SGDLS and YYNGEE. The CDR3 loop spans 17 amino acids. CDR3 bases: TGTGCCAGCAGCGGAATGTCAGGGCCTCCAAAACCCTACGAGCAGTACTTC. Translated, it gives CASSGMSGPPKPYEQYF. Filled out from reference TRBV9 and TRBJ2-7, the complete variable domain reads DSGVTQTPKHLITATGQRVTLRCSPRSGDLSVYWYQQSLDQGLQFLIQYYNGEERAKGNILERFSAQQFPDLHSELNLSSLELGDSALYFCASSGMSGPPKPYEQYFGPGTRLTVT.

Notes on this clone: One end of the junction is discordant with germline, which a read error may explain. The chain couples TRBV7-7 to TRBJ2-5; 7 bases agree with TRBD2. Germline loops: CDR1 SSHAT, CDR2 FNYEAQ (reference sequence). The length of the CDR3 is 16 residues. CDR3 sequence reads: CASSPRASGSQETQYF. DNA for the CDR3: TGTGCTAGCAGCCCCCGCGCTAGCGGAAGCCAAGAGACCCAGTACTTC.

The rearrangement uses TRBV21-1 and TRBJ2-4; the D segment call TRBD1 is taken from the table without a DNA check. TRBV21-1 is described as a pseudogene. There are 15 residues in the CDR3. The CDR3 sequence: CASSNNRVAKNIQYF. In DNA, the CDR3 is TGTGCCAGCAGCAATAACAGGGTGGCCAAAAACATTCAGTACTTC.

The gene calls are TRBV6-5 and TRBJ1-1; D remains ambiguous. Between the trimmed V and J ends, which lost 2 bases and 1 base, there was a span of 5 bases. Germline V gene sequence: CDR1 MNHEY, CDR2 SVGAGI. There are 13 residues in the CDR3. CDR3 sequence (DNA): TGTGCCAGCAGTTACGGATGGAACACTGAAGCTTTCTTT. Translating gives CASSYGWNTEAFF.

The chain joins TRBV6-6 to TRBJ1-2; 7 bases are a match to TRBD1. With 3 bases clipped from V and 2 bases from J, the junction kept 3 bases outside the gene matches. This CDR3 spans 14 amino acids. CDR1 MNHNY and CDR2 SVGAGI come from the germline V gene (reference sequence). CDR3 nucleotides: TGTGCCAGCAGTTATCCAGGGGGAAACTATGGCTACACCTTC. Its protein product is CASSYPGGNYGYTF.

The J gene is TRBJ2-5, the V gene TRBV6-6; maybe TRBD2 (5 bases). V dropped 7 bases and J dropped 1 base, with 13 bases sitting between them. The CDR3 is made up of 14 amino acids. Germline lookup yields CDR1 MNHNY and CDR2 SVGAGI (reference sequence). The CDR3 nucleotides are TGTGCCAGCAAGGCCCGGGGATCCCAAGAGACCCAGTACTTC. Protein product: CASKARGSQETQYF.

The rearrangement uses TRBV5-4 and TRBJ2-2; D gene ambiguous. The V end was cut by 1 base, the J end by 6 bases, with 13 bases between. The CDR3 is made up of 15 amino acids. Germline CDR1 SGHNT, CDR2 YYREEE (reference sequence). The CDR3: CASSLWSGPPGELFF. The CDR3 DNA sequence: TGTGCCAGCAGCTTGTGGTCAGGACCACCCGGGGAGCTGTTTTTT.

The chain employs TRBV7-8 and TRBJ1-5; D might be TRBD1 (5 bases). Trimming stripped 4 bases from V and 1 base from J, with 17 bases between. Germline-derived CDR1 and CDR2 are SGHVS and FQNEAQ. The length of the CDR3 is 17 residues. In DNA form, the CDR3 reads TGTGCCAGCAGCTCCTTAGAGGCAGGGAAAAGCAATCAGCCCCAGCATTTT. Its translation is CASSSLEAGKSNQPQHF.

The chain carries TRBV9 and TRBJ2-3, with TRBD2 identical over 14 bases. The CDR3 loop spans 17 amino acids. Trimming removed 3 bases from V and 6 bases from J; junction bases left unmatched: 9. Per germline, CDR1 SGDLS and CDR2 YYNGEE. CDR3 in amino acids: CASSADGTSGGMDTQYF. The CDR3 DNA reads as TGTGCCAGCAGCGCCGATGGGACTAGCGGGGGTATGGATACGCAGTATTTT.

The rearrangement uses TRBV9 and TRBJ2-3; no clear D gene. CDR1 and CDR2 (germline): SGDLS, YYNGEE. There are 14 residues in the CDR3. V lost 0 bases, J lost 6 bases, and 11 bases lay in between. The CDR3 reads CASSVESRIDTQYF. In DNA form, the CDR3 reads TGTGCCAGCAGCGTAGAATCAAGGATTGATACGCAGTATTTT.

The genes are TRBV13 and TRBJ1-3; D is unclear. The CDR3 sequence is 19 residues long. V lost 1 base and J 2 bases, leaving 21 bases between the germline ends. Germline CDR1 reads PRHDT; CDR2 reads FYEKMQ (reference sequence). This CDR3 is CASSLEGQGGMSTGNTIYF. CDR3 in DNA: TGTGCCAGCAGCTTAGAGGGTCAAGGAGGCATGTCGACTGGAAACACCATATATTTT.

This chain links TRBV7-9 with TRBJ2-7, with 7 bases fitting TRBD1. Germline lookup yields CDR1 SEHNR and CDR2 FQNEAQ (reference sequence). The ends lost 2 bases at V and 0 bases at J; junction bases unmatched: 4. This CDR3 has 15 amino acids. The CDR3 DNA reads TGTGCCAGCAGCTTATGGGACAGAGGCTCCTACGAGCAGTACTTC. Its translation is CASSLWDRGSYEQYF. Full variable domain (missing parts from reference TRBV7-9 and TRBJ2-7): DTGVSQNPRHKITKRGQNVTFRCDPISEHNRLYWYRQTLGQGPEFLTYFQNEAQLEKSRLLSDRFSAERPKGSFSTLEIQRTEQGDSAMYLCASSLWDRGSYEQYFGPGTRLTVT.

The CDR3 is CASSLARGGITYEQYF. The CDR3 DNA reads as TGTGCCAGCAGCTTGGCCAGGGGGGGAATTACCTACGAGCAGTACTTC. J is TRBJ2-7 and V is TRBV5-7; D assignment may be TRBD1 or TRBD2 (7 bases each). TRBV5-7 is flagged as an ORF with uncertain function. Trimming stripped 0 bases from V and 2 bases from J, with 15 bases between. The CDR3 has 16 residues.